This T cell receptor (beta chain) was retrieved from a study of CD8 T cells in Susac syndrome (dated by TCRdb to the late 2010s). In the study overall: Of the Susac syndrome patients who were sequenced, more than 5 had clinically active disease and roughly eight were in clinical remission. The study compared CD8+ T cell repertoire clonality among around 11 healthy donors, 14 Susac syndrome patients and around 16 multiple sclerosis patients. Susac syndrome patients were therapy-naive, on corticosteroids (some also receiving IVIg), or on IVIg alone at blood withdrawal. Whether CD8+ T cell activation and differentiation in Susac syndrome was antigen driven was tested using repertoire sequencing.

On the study overall, not on this receptor specifically: The study acknowledged that relatively few individuals were included in the TCR sequencing and HLA analysis. Looking at Susac-specific public clones, the researchers identified approximately 15 in the total CD8+ repertoire and five in the CD8+ TEMRA repertoire. CD8+ repertoires in Susac syndrome showed clonal expansion, which was highest in CD8+ TEMRA cells and was greater in clinically active patients than in remitting patients.

Peripheral blood CD8+ and CD4+ T cells from healthy donors, Susac syndrome patients and multiple sclerosis patients were profiled by high-throughput TCR beta sequencing. Recently defined diagnostic criteria for definite or probable disease were met by the Susac syndrome patients. Bulk CD8+ and CD4+ T cells were purified by magnetic negative isolation, whereas CD8+ TEMRA cells were enriched by FACS. Blood was drawn into EDTA tubes, processed within 24 hours, and PBMCs were isolated by density gradient centrifugation. PBMCs intended for TCR sequencing were cryopreserved in liquid nitrogen and thawed later in a water bath at 37 degrees C. The sorted or isolated CD4+, CD8+ and CD8+ TEMRA cells reached a purity of at least 90%. RNA was extracted using the RNeasy kit, and roughly 0.45 to 1 microgram was reverse transcribed with random hexamers. The immunoSEQ multiplex PCR assay, covering 54 Vbeta and 13 Jbeta segments, was used to amplify TCR beta CDR3 regions. To correct PCR amplification bias, a synthetic template baseline was used for both primer optimization and computational correction. Turning to the authors' computational methods: Reads were annotated to V, D and J genes per IMGT and analyzed with immunoSEQ Analyzer, keeping only productive sequences. Clonality was calculated as one minus the Shannon entropy normalized by log2 of the number of productive unique sequences. For each patient and control, public and private clones were evaluated within the 100 most prevalent clones. Clones were defined as Susac-specific when absent from the healthy and MS cohorts, from fewer than 1,300 published viral clones and from other ImmuneACCESS disease sequences. The raw public data were reprocessed by TCRdb itself: fastp quality trimming at Q25, MiXCR clonotype calling, in-frame beta chains only. Each CDR3 protein appears once, grouped with its most common genes and DNA. These V and J calls rely on TCRdb rather than the paper's analysis. For this sample the table gives 70,000 to 95,000 distinct CDR3 sequences, of which 85% to 95% were detected only once. Roughly 0.88% of the sample is held by the ten biggest clonotypes.

Turning to this clonotype: This clone's antigen is unknown. No much larger clonotype is one base removed from it; base qualities were not supplied.

This sequence originates from a human donor with Susac syndrome. The sequenced sample was CD8+ T cells from PBMCs.

The nucleotide sequence is TGTGCCAGCAGTTTATATAGTAGCGGGTACACAGATACGCAGTATTTT. It translates to CASSLYSSGYTDTQYF. The sequence joins TRBV27 to TRBJ2-3; the junction holds 7 bases that match TRBD2. According to the germline V gene (reference sequence), CDR1 reads MNHEY and CDR2 reads SMNVEV. Clipping removes 1 base from V and 2 bases from J, with 6 as the unmatched junction base count. The CDR3 runs 16 residues from the cysteine to the phenylalanine. Left in the record is the CDR3 DNA by itself, 48 bases read in frame from the first base.